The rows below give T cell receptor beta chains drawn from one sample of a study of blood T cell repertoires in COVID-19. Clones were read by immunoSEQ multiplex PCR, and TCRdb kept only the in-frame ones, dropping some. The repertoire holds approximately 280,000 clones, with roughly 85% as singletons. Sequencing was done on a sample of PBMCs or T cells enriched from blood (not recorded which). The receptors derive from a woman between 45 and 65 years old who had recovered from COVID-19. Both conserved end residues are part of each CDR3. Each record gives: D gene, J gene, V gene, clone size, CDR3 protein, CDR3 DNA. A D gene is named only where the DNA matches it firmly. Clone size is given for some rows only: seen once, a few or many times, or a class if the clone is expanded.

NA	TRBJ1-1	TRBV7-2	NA	CASSLGSGYKNTEAFF	TGTGCCAGCAGCTTAGGATCAGGTTACAAGAACACTGAAGCTTTCTTT
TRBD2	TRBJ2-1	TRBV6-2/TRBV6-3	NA	CASSFRTSGGRGNEQFF	TGTGCCAGCAGTTTCAGGACTAGCGGAGGACGGGGGAATGAGCAGTTCTTC
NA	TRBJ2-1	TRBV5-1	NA	CASGALRGYNEQFF	TGCGCCAGCGGAGCTTTACGGGGTTACAATGAGCAGTTCTTC
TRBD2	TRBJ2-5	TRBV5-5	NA	CASSLGVTGGQETQYF	TGTGCCAGCAGCTTGGGAGTGACGGGAGGGCAAGAGACCCAGTACTTC
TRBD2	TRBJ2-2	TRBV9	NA	CASSVGGLAGAGELFF	TGTGCCAGCAGCGTAGGGGGACTAGCGGGAGCCGGGGAGCTGTTTTTT
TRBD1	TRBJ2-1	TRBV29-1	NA	CSVTYRDRDDEQFF	TGCAGCGTGACCTACAGGGACAGGGACGATGAGCAGTTCTTC
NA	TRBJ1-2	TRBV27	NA	CASRAEGNYGYTF	TGTGCCAGCAGGGCCGAGGGAAACTATGGCTACACCTTC
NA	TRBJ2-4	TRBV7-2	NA	CASSLQGGIQYF	TGTGCCAGCAGCTTACAGGGAGGCATTCAGTACTTC
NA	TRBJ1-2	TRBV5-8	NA	CASSTQTVYGYTF	TGTGCCAGCAGCACCCAGACAGTCTATGGCTACACCTTC
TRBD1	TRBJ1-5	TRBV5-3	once	CARSLGSGTGLPPPQPQHF	TGTGCCAGAAGCTTGGGGTCCGGGACAGGATTACCACCGCCTCAGCCCCAGCATTTT
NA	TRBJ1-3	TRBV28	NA	CASSFPGWLGNTIYF	TGTGCCAGCAGTTTCCCAGGATGGCTCGGAAACACCATATATTTT
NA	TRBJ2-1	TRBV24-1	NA	CATSEGTHSLVDEQFF	TGTGCCACCAGTGAGGGGACTCACTCCCTGGTGGATGAGCAGTTCTTC
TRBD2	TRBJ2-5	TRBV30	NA	CAWSEGLAGEETQYF	TGTGCCTGGAGTGAGGGACTAGCGGGAGAGGAGACCCAGTACTTC
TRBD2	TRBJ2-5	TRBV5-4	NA	CASSPRGGRSETQYF	TGTGCCAGCAGCCCGAGGGGCGGGAGATCGGAGACCCAGTACTTC
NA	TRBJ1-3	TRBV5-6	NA	CASSNEPQNTIYF	TGTGCCAGCAGCAACGAACCACAGAACACCATATATTTT
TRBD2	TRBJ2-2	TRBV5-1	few	CASTRWASGPNTGELFF	TGCGCCAGCACCCGCTGGGCTAGCGGGCCGAACACCGGGGAGCTGTTTTTT
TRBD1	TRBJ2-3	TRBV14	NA	CASSRQGPTDTQYF	TGTGCCAGCAGCCGACAGGGGCCCACAGATACGCAGTATTTT
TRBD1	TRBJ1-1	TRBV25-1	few	CASSELGQPNTEAFF	TGTGCCAGCAGTGAATTGGGACAGCCGAACACTGAAGCTTTCTTT
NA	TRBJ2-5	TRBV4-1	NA	CASSQQGYQETQYF	TGCGCCAGCAGCCAACAGGGGTACCAAGAGACCCAGTACTTC
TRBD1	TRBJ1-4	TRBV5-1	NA	CASSFGTGSNEKLFF	TGCGCCAGCAGCTTTGGGACAGGATCAAATGAAAAACTGTTTTTT
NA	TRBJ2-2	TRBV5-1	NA	CASKLEGTNTGELFF	TGCGCCAGCAAACTGGAGGGAACGAACACCGGGGAGCTGTTTTTT
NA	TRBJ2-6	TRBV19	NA	CASSDPGAGANVLTF	TGTGCCAGTAGTGATCCAGGTGCTGGGGCCAACGTCCTGACTTTC
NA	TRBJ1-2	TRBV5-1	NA	CASSFGASNYGYTF	TGCGCCAGCAGCTTTGGGGCGTCTAACTATGGCTACACCTTC
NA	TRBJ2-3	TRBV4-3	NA	CASSQEFAGGTDTQYF	TGCGCCAGCAGCCAAGAATTTGCAGGGGGCACAGATACGCAGTATTTT
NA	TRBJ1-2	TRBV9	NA	CASSVSTANYGYTF	TGTGCCAGCAGCGTCAGCACAGCCAACTATGGCTACACCTTC
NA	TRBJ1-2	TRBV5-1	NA	CASSLEDSHGYTF	TGCGCCAGCAGCTTGGAAGACAGCCATGGCTACACCTTC
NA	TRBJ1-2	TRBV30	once	CAWTPSPYGYTF	TGTGCCTGGACCCCGAGCCCCTATGGCTACACCTTC
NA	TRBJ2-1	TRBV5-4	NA	CASSMDWAYEQFF	TGTGCCAGCAGCATGGACTGGGCGTATGAGCAGTTCTTC
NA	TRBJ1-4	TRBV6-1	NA	CASSEAAGGEKLFF	TGTGCCAGCAGTGAAGCGGCAGGAGGTGAAAAACTGTTTTTT
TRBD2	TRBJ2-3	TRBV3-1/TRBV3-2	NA	CASSRSVAGGTDTQYF	TGTGCCAGCAGCCGATCGGTAGCGGGGGGGACAGATACGCAGTATTTT
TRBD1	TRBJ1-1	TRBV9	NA	CASSAPGQGAGEAFF	TGTGCCAGCAGCGCTCCGGGACAGGGGGCTGGTGAAGCTTTCTTT
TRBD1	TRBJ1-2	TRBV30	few	CAWSSKRGQGAIYGYTF	TGTGCCTGGAGTTCAAAAAGAGGACAGGGGGCGATCTATGGCTACACCTTC
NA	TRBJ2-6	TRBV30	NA	CAWEGAGANVLTF	TGTGCCTGGGAGGGGGCTGGGGCCAACGTCCTGACTTTC
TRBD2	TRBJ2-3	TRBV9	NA	CASSAGGTIAGGDTQYF	TGTGCCAGCAGCGCAGGGGGCACCATAGCGGGAGGCGATACGCAGTATTTT
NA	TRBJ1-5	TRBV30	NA	CACGGNNQPQHF	TGTGCCTGCGGCGGGAACAATCAGCCCCAGCATTTT
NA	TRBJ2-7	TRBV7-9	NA	CASSLGYYEQYF	TGTGCCAGCAGCTTAGGCTACTACGAGCAGTACTTC
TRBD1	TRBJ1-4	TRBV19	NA	CASRNTGGNEKLFF	TGTGCCAGTAGGAACACAGGGGGGAATGAAAAACTGTTTTTT
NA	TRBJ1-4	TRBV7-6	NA	CASSPNRITNEKLFF	TGTGCCAGCAGCCCTAACAGGATAACTAATGAAAAACTGTTTTTT
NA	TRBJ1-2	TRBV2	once	CASRGDSYGYTF	TGTGCCAGCAGGGGGGACTCCTATGGCTACACCTTC
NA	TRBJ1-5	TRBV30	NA	CAWGRSNQPQHF	TGTGCCTGGGGCAGAAGCAATCAGCCCCAGCATTTT
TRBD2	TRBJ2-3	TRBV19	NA	CASSSGLALDTQYF	TGTGCCAGTAGTTCGGGACTAGCGTTAGATACGCAGTATTTT
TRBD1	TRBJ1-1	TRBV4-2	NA	CASSQPTGENTEAFF	TGTGCCAGCAGCCAACCGACAGGGGAGAACACTGAAGCTTTCTTT
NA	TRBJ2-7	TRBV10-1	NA	CASSESGVSSYEQYF	TGCGCCAGCAGTGAGTCAGGGGTAAGCTCCTACGAGCAGTACTTC
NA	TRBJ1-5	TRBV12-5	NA	CASGLGPGLQHF	TGTGCTAGTGGTTTGGGGCCGGGTCTCCAGCATTTT
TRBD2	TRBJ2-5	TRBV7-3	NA	CASSLGTSGGGTQYF	TGTGCCAGCAGCCTCGGGACTAGCGGGGGCGGGACCCAGTACTTC
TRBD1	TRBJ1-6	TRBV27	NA	CASRYTGGGSPLHF	TGTGCCAGCAGGTACACAGGGGGCGGTTCACCCCTCCACTTT
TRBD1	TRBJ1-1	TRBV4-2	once	CASSKSGTANTEAFF	TGTGCCAGCAGCAAATCTGGGACAGCGAACACTGAAGCTTTCTTT
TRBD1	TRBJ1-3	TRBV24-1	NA	CATSDYDRGKNTIYF	TGTGCCACCAGTGATTACGACAGGGGGAAAAACACCATATATTTT